What follows are 26 T cell receptor beta chains derived from one specimen sequenced in a study of T-cell reconstitution after alpha-beta-depleted transplantation in children. Preparation of the TCRbeta library used unique molecular identifiers. MiXCR, run by TCRdb on the PCR reads, gives a single entry per CDR3 protein. The sample has under 150,000 distinct CDR3 sequences; around 9.8% are singletons. The sample was PBMCs, mostly from graft donor cells, taken 180 days after TCRalphabeta/CD19-depleted stem cell transplant. Receptors were obtained from a girl under three years old who had a stem cell transplant for combined immunodeficiency, so the T cells may come from the graft donor.

This clonotype occurred a few times. The chain has TRBV7-2 and TRBJ2-3, with 7 positions matching TRBD2. J gave up 0 bases and V 1 base, and 4 bases lay outside the gene matches. The V gene's germline CDR1 is SGHTA and CDR2 FQGNSA. The CDR3 length is 16 residues. DNA of the CDR3: TGTGCCAGCAGCTTAGTCGGGGGGTTTAGCACAGATACGCAGTATTTT. Translation gives CASSLVGGFSTDTQYF.

This chain links TRBV12-3 or TRBV12-4 with TRBJ1-1; D gene uncertain. Trimming left V 0 bases short and J 9 bases short, with 5 bases between. The CDR3 is made up of 11 amino acids. The CDR3 here is CASSLAAQAFF. Here the CDR3 DNA reads TGTGCCAGCAGTTTAGCGGCCCAAGCTTTCTTT.

This clonotype was counted ten times or more. The V and J genes are TRBV5-1 and TRBJ1-1, with a weak D call TRBD1 (6 bases). The CDR3 loop spans 14 amino acids. Germline V gene lookup returns CDR1 SGHRS and CDR2 YFSETQ. V gave up 4 bases and J gave up 4 bases, with 14 bases separating them. The CDR3 loop is CASSHSGHLTEAFF. In DNA form, the CDR3 reads TGCGCCAGCAGCCACTCGGGACACCTCACTGAAGCTTTCTTT.

This clonotype was counted between two and nine times. V usage is TRBV10-3 and J usage is TRBJ1-1; no definite D call. Germline lookup yields CDR1 ENHRY and CDR2 SYGVKD. The V end was cut by 6 bases, the J end by 2 bases, with 4 bases between. The CDR3 extends over 11 amino acids. CDR3 coding DNA: TGTGCCATCAGGAAAAACACTGAAGCTTTCTTT. This codes for CAIRKNTEAFF.

There are a few counts of this clonotype. This chain links TRBV7-2 with TRBJ1-2; no definite D call. This CDR3 spans 15 amino acids. The germline V gene encodes CDR1 SGHTA and CDR2 FQGNSA. Trimming removed 5 bases at V and 1 base at J, with 14 bases between. The CDR3 region is CASSLNIGFNYGYTF. CDR3 sequence (DNA): TGTGCCAGCAGCCTCAACATCGGATTTAACTATGGCTACACCTTC.

The V call is TRBV20-1, the J call TRBJ2-2; 9 nucleotides match TRBD2. The ends lost 0 bases at V and 2 bases at J; junction bases unmatched: 7. The CDR3 totals 17 residues. Germline CDR1 is DFQATT and CDR2 is SNEGSKA (reference sequence). The CDR3 region is CSARDPSGLANTGELFF. The CDR3 nucleotides read TGCAGTGCTAGAGATCCCTCGGGACTAGCTAACACCGGGGAGCTGTTTTTT.

The chain combines TRBV20-1 with TRBJ2-1; D is unclear. The CDR3 has 16 amino acids. Per the germline V gene, CDR1 is DFQATT and CDR2 is SNEGSKA (reference sequence). V lost 0 bases, J lost 3 bases, and 15 bases lay in between. CDR3 nucleotide sequence: TGCAGTGCTAGAGATGAATCGGCTACTTGCTACAATGAGCAGTTCTTC. It yields the protein CSARDESATCYNEQFF.

The rearrangement links TRBV3-1 to TRBJ2-7; D is ambiguous. The germline V gene has CDR1 LGHDT and CDR2 YNNKEL (reference sequence). The CDR3 contains 16 residues. Trimming took 0 bases from V and 0 from J, leaving 12 bases between them. The CDR3 sequence is CASSQDPVRSSYEQYF. The DNA for the CDR3 is TGTGCCAGCAGCCAAGATCCAGTGAGGAGCTCCTACGAGCAGTACTTC.

This clonotype was detected ten times or more. The CDR3 DNA sequence: TGTGCCAGCAGCTTGGATGGCCAAGGAGATACGCAGTATTTT. Translation gives CASSLDGQGDTQYF. The chain couples TRBV7-7 to TRBJ2-3, with D hard to call. The V end lost 3 bases, the J end lost 5 bases, and 12 bases lay between the germline ends. In germline, CDR1 is SSHAT, CDR2 FNYEAQ (reference sequence). This CDR3 is built from 14 residues.

The chain links TRBV27 to TRBJ2-7, with TRBD1 identical over 10 bases. Germline V gene data show CDR1 as MNHEY and CDR2 as SMNVEV (reference sequence). This CDR3 contains 14 residues. After removal of 4 bases from V and 2 bases from J, the junction contained 2 bases not matched to a gene. CDR3 coding DNA: TGTGCCAGCAGTTATGGGACAGGGGCCTACGAGCAGTACTTC. Translation: CASSYGTGAYEQYF.

CDR3 sequence (DNA): TGTGCCAGCACCCCGCGTAGCGGGGTATACAATGAGCAGTTCTTC. Translation gives CASTPRSGVYNEQFF. The chain employs TRBV6-2 or TRBV6-3 and TRBJ2-1; 8 nucleotides line up with TRBD2. The germline V gene encodes CDR1 MNHEY and CDR2 SVGEGT. The junction had 9 bases not matched to a gene; V was cut back by 7 bases and J by 4 bases. The CDR3 covers 15 residues.

This clonotype was observed many times. The chain links TRBV7-6 to TRBJ2-3; 9 positions agree with TRBD2. From germline, CDR1 is SGHVS and CDR2 FNYEAQ. There are 15 residues in the CDR3. The junction had 3 bases not matched to a gene; V was cut back by 4 bases and J by 1 base. DNA for the CDR3: TGTGCCAGCAGCTCGCGGACTAGCGGCACAGATACGCAGTATTTT. It codes for CASSSRTSGTDTQYF. Full variable domain (remainder filled in from reference TRBV7-6 and TRBJ2-3): GAGVSQSPRYKVTKRGQDVALRCDPISGHVSLYWYRQALGQGPEFLTYFNYEAQQDKSGLPNDRFSAERPEGSISTLTIQRTEQRDSAMYRCASSSRTSGTDTQYFGPGTRLTVL.

This chain links TRBV18 with TRBJ2-5; D is perhaps TRBD1 (6 bases). Between the trimmed V and J ends, which lost 4 bases and 2 bases, there was a span of 8 bases. This CDR3 is 13 amino acids long. The germline gives CDR1 KGHSH, CDR2 LQKENI. The CDR3 region has the DNA TGTGCCAGCTCACGAGGACAGCAAGAGACCCAGTACTTC. Protein sequence: CASSRGQQETQYF.

In its sample, this clonotype was seen a few times. The chain recombines TRBV5-1 with TRBJ2-3; the D call may be TRBD1 or TRBD2 (5 bases each). The ends were cut back, 7 bases at V and 2 bases at J, with 20 bases in the middle. Germline values: CDR1 SGHRS, CDR2 YFSETQ. This CDR3 contains 16 residues. CDR3 nucleotides: TGCGCCAGCTCCTTGGGGAGATGGACAAACACAGATACGCAGTATTTT. It encodes CASSLGRWTNTDTQYF.

This clonotype was recorded once. This chain uses TRBV7-6 with TRBJ2-5; the D gene is possibly TRBD2 (6 bases). The length of the CDR3 is 15 residues. The ends were cut back, 7 bases at V and 0 bases at J, with 15 bases in the middle. The germline V gene encodes CDR1 SGHVS and CDR2 FNYEAQ. The CDR3 region has the DNA TGTGCCAGCACCCTTTGGGGGGAGTACCAAGAGACCCAGTACTTC. Protein: CASTLWGEYQETQYF.

This clonotype has at least ten counts. The chain combines TRBV20-1 with TRBJ2-3; 10 bases map to TRBD2. CDR3 length: 15 amino acids. CDR1 and CDR2 (germline): DFQATT, SNEGSKA (reference sequence). Trimming cost V 6 bases and J 3 bases; bases outside gene matches: 9. The CDR3 reads CSAGRTSGGTDTQYF. For the CDR3, the DNA is TGCAGTGCCGGTAGGACTAGCGGCGGGACAGATACGCAGTATTTT.

This clonotype was detected a few times. The gene calls are TRBV5-1 and TRBJ2-3, with no clear D. This CDR3 is 13 amino acids long. The ends were cut back, 0 bases at V and 4 bases at J, with 6 bases in the middle. Per germline, CDR1 SGHRS and CDR2 YFSETQ. Written as DNA, the CDR3 is TGCGCCAGCAGCTTGGGGTGGGCAGATACGCAGTATTTT. Protein sequence: CASSLGWADTQYF.

V is TRBV5-1 and J is TRBJ2-1, with 7 bases matching TRBD1. The V and J ends lost 1 base and 5 bases, in that order; junction bases with no gene match: 6. Germline values: CDR1 SGHRS, CDR2 YFSETQ. The CDR3 covers 15 residues. The CDR3 here is CASSLRQGGHNEQFF. In DNA form, the CDR3 reads TGCGCCAGCAGCTTGAGACAGGGCGGACACAATGAGCAGTTCTTC.

The rearrangement uses TRBV20-1 and TRBJ2-3; 8 bases line up with TRBD2. The CDR3 extends over 14 amino acids. J was trimmed by 2 bases and V by 6 bases; bases with no gene match: 7. Germline CDR1 DFQATT, CDR2 SNEGSKA (reference sequence). CDR3 loop: CSAPEAGDTDTQYF. The CDR3 DNA reads as TGCAGTGCACCCGAAGCGGGGGACACAGATACGCAGTATTTT.

Remarks on this clonotype: This could be a read error, since a much larger clone is one nucleotide away. The chain recombines TRBV25-1 with TRBJ1-1; D is unclear. Trimming shortened V by 4 bases and J by 1 base, and 10 bases separated the two germline ends. The CDR3 is 14 amino acids. The germline gives CDR1 MGHDK, CDR2 SYGVNS. CDR3: CASSARCENTEAFF. The CDR3 DNA sequence: TGTGCCAGCAGTGCCCGGTGTGAGAACACTGAAGCTTTCTTT. The complete variable domain, with remaining parts taken from reference TRBV25-1 and TRBJ1-1, reads EADIYQTPRYLVIGTGKKITLECSQTMGHDKMYWYQQDPGMELHLIHYSYGVNSTEKGDLSSESTVSRIRTEHFPLTLESARPSHTSQYLCASSARCENTEAFFGQGTRLTVV.

The chain links TRBV9 to TRBJ2-7; D is ambiguous. This CDR3 is built from 15 residues. Germline V gives CDR1 SGDLS, CDR2 YYNGEE. V lost 0 bases, J lost 4 bases, and 14 bases lay in between. This CDR3 reads CASSVGWAPSYEQYF. The CDR3 nucleotides are TGTGCCAGCAGCGTAGGCTGGGCTCCGTCATACGAGCAGTACTTC. The full variable domain, its missing parts supplied by reference TRBV9 and TRBJ2-7, is DSGVTQTPKHLITATGQRVTLRCSPRSGDLSVYWYQQSLDQGLQFLIQYYNGEERAKGNILERFSAQQFPDLHSELNLSSLELGDSALYFCASSVGWAPSYEQYFGPGTRLTVT.

This clonotype was counted between two and nine times. The rearrangement joins TRBV9 to TRBJ2-3; D is unclear. The CDR3 covers 16 residues. Germline values: CDR1 SGDLS, CDR2 YYNGEE. Trimming removed 3 bases from V and 2 bases from J, with 16 bases in between. The DNA of the CDR3 is TGTGCCAGCAGCGCCGCCGGTCGCGACGTCACAGATACGCAGTATTTT. As protein: CASSAAGRDVTDTQYF.

This clonotype was seen a handful of times. The J gene is TRBJ2-5, the V gene TRBV12-3 or TRBV12-4; 15 bases match TRBD2. V lost 5 bases, J lost 5 bases, and 9 bases stayed unmatched. The CDR3 is made up of 17 amino acids. The CDR3 sequence: CASSTGLAGGPRETQYF. CDR3 sequence (DNA): TGTGCCAGCAGTACAGGACTAGCGGGGGGGCCTAGGGAGACCCAGTACTTC.

This clonotype was counted many times. The V call is TRBV10-3, the J call TRBJ2-5; 8 bases fit TRBD2. V was clipped by 5 bases and J by 1 base; unmatched bases: 3. Germline V gives CDR1 ENHRY, CDR2 SYGVKD. The CDR3 consists of 14 residues. The CDR3 coding sequence is TGTGCCATCAGTCCTGGGACTAGCCAAGAGACCCAGTACTTC. Translated, it gives CAISPGTSQETQYF.

The chain joins TRBV20-1 to TRBJ2-3; 11 positions agree with TRBD2. Germline V gene sequence: CDR1 DFQATT, CDR2 SNEGSKA (reference sequence). This CDR3 spans 16 amino acids. V shed 1 base and J 2 bases; nucleotides not matched to a gene: 5. CDR3 nucleotide sequence: TGCAGTGCTAGAGGCGCTAGCGGGAGGCCCACAGATACGCAGTATTTT. Protein: CSARGASGRPTDTQYF.

This clonotype was counted only a few times. The genes are TRBV9 and TRBJ2-5, with 9 bases aligning to TRBD1. The CDR3 consists of 14 residues. Germline CDR1 and CDR2: SGDLS and YYNGEE. Losses at the gene ends were 2 bases for V and 5 bases for J; bases not matched to a gene: 4. CDR3 residues: CASSVTGGAETQYF. CDR3 nucleotide sequence: TGTGCCAGCAGCGTGACAGGGGGGGCGGAGACCCAGTACTTC.